These T cell receptor beta chains were read from a single sample in a study of T-cell memory formation after mild COVID-19. TCRdb reanalysed the 5' RACE reads using MiXCR and keeps one entry per CDR3 protein. This table holds 390,000 or so distinct CDR3 sequences, roughly 15% found once. Sequences were obtained from PBMCs or a T cell subset sorted from them (not recorded which). The source of these receptors is a man younger than 30 who had mild COVID-19 (a few samples of this study predate the infection). Cell type and time point are not known. Both conserved end residues are part of each CDR3. Each record gives: V gene, CDR3 length, clone size, D gene, J gene, CDR3 DNA, CDR3 protein. A D gene is named only where the DNA matches it firmly. Clone size is not always given. Where it is, it says once, few, many or a class for expanded clones.

v_gene: TRBV2
len: 14
abundance: -
d_gene: -
j_gene: TRBJ2-1
CDR3nt: TGTGCCAGCAGTAATTGGGACTGGCACAATGAGCAGTTCTTC
CDR3aa: CASSNWDWHNEQFF

v_gene: TRBV25-1
len: 15
abundance: -
d_gene: -
j_gene: TRBJ1-2
CDR3nt: TGTGCCAGCAGTGAATTTGGGGGGAGTAATTATGGCTACACCTTC
CDR3aa: CASSEFGGSNYGYTF

v_gene: TRBV3-1
len: 13
abundance: -
d_gene: -
j_gene: TRBJ2-3
CDR3nt: TGTGCCAGCAGCCCCTTTTTGACAGATACGCAGTATTTT
CDR3aa: CASSPFLTDTQYF

v_gene: TRBV6-4
len: 14
abundance: few
d_gene: TRBD2
j_gene: TRBJ2-1
CDR3nt: TGTGCCAGCAGTGATAGCGGGGGGGCCGAAGAGCAGTTCTTC
CDR3aa: CASSDSGGAEEQFF

v_gene: TRBV9
len: 14
abundance: -
d_gene: -
j_gene: TRBJ2-5
CDR3nt: TGTGCCAGCAGCGTAGCTGGTTCGCGGGAGACCCAGTACTTC
CDR3aa: CASSVAGSRETQYF

v_gene: TRBV12-5
len: 13
abundance: -
d_gene: -
j_gene: TRBJ2-7
CDR3nt: TGTGCTAGTGGTCTACAGAGCTCCTACGAGCAGTACTTC
CDR3aa: CASGLQSSYEQYF

v_gene: TRBV4-3
len: 15
abundance: few
d_gene: -
j_gene: TRBJ2-5
CDR3nt: TGCGCCAGCAGCCAAGAGATGAGGAGCCAAGAGACCCAGTACTTC
CDR3aa: CASSQEMRSQETQYF

v_gene: TRBV4-3
len: 15
abundance: -
d_gene: TRBD1
j_gene: TRBJ1-4
CDR3nt: TGCGCCAGCAGCCGGGGACAGGGAGGAAGCGAAAAACTGTTTTTT
CDR3aa: CASSRGQGGSEKLFF

v_gene: TRBV2
len: 13
abundance: -
d_gene: TRBD2
j_gene: TRBJ2-1
CDR3nt: TGTGCCAGCATATCGGGAGGAGGGAATGAGCAGTTCTTC
CDR3aa: CASISGGGNEQFF

v_gene: TRBV6-5
len: 13
abundance: -
d_gene: TRBD2
j_gene: TRBJ2-5
CDR3nt: TGTGCCACCAGACTAGCGGGGTGGTGGACCCAGTACTTC
CDR3aa: CATRLAGWWTQYF

v_gene: TRBV20-1
len: 11
abundance: -
d_gene: -
j_gene: TRBJ1-1
CDR3nt: TGCAGTGCTTCCCTGAACACTGAAGCTTTCTTT
CDR3aa: CSASLNTEAFF

v_gene: TRBV7-3
len: 14
abundance: many
d_gene: TRBD2
j_gene: TRBJ2-1
CDR3nt: TGTGCCAGCAGCTTTAGCGGGGACTACAATGAGCAGTTCTTC
CDR3aa: CASSFSGDYNEQFF

v_gene: TRBV7-6
len: 11
abundance: few
d_gene: -
j_gene: TRBJ1-1
CDR3nt: TGTGCCAGCAGGTCGGACAGTGAAGCTTTCTTT
CDR3aa: CASRSDSEAFF

v_gene: TRBV7-9
len: 17
abundance: -
d_gene: TRBD2
j_gene: TRBJ2-3
CDR3nt: TGTGCCAGCAGCCCGTCGACTAGCGGGATGGGAACAGATACGCAGTATTTT
CDR3aa: CASSPSTSGMGTDTQYF

v_gene: TRBV5-1
len: 15
abundance: many
d_gene: -
j_gene: TRBJ2-6
CDR3nt: TGCGCCAGCAGCTTGACAGGCTCTGGGGCCAACGTCCTGACTTTC
CDR3aa: CASSLTGSGANVLTF

v_gene: TRBV10-3
len: 15
abundance: few
d_gene: -
j_gene: TRBJ2-7
CDR3nt: TGTGCCATCAGTGAGTCGAGCGGGACAGATCACGAGCAGTACTTC
CDR3aa: CAISESSGTDHEQYF

v_gene: TRBV15
len: 13
abundance: -
d_gene: TRBD1
j_gene: TRBJ1-2
CDR3nt: TGTGCCACAAAGAAACTCACAGGGGACGGCTACACCTTC
CDR3aa: CATKKLTGDGYTF

v_gene: TRBV29-1
len: 13
abundance: -
d_gene: -
j_gene: TRBJ2-3
CDR3nt: TGCAGCGTTGCCCGCCCCCTCACAGATACGCAGTATTTT
CDR3aa: CSVARPLTDTQYF

v_gene: TRBV4-1
len: 15
abundance: -
d_gene: -
j_gene: TRBJ1-2
CDR3nt: TGCGCCAGCAGCAACCGCCTGGCCAATGGGAATGGCTACACCTTC
CDR3aa: CASSNRLANGNGYTF

v_gene: TRBV5-1
len: 15
abundance: few
d_gene: TRBD2
j_gene: TRBJ2-7
CDR3nt: TGCGCCAGCAGCTTGGGGCTAGCGGGAGACTACGAGCAGTACTTC
CDR3aa: CASSLGLAGDYEQYF

v_gene: TRBV6-2/TRBV6-3
len: 13
abundance: -
d_gene: -
j_gene: TRBJ1-2
CDR3nt: TGTGCCAGCAGTTTTTTGAGCCCTGCGAGCTACACCTTC
CDR3aa: CASSFLSPASYTF

v_gene: TRBV20-1
len: 16
abundance: -
d_gene: TRBD1
j_gene: TRBJ1-1
CDR3nt: TGCAGTGCTAGAGTCTTAAGGGGGCGCGGGAACACTGAAGCTTTCTTT
CDR3aa: CSARVLRGRGNTEAFF

v_gene: TRBV4-3
len: 16
abundance: few
d_gene: -
j_gene: TRBJ1-1
CDR3nt: TGCGCCAGCAGCCAAGATGACGCAATGGAGAACACTGAAGCTTTCTTT
CDR3aa: CASSQDDAMENTEAFF

v_gene: TRBV6-6
len: 13
abundance: few
d_gene: -
j_gene: TRBJ2-2
CDR3nt: TGTGCCAGCAGTTTTCTACACACCGGGGAGCTGTTTTTT
CDR3aa: CASSFLHTGELFF

v_gene: TRBV4-1
len: 14
abundance: -
d_gene: -
j_gene: TRBJ2-7
CDR3nt: TGCGCCAGCCGGGGGCCGGGCAGGGGTTACGAGCAGTACTTC
CDR3aa: CASRGPGRGYEQYF

v_gene: TRBV6-5
len: 16
abundance: -
d_gene: -
j_gene: TRBJ2-5
CDR3nt: TGTGCCAGCAGTTACCCGGCGGGGACCTCGGAGGAGACCCAGTACTTC
CDR3aa: CASSYPAGTSEETQYF

v_gene: TRBV5-1
len: 15
abundance: -
d_gene: TRBD1
j_gene: TRBJ1-1
CDR3nt: TGCGCCAGCAGCAGACAGGGGCGCGTTGAAACTGAAGCTTTCTTT
CDR3aa: CASSRQGRVETEAFF

v_gene: TRBV19
len: 13
abundance: -
d_gene: -
j_gene: TRBJ1-1
CDR3nt: TGTGCCACCCAGCGGGGTGGAGGCACTGAAGCTTTCTTT
CDR3aa: CATQRGGGTEAFF

v_gene: TRBV28
len: 15
abundance: few
d_gene: TRBD2
j_gene: TRBJ2-1
CDR3nt: TGTGCCAGCACCCGGCCTAGCGGGGGGGCCTTTGAGCAGTTCTTC
CDR3aa: CASTRPSGGAFEQFF

v_gene: TRBV2
len: 15
abundance: -
d_gene: TRBD1
j_gene: TRBJ1-5
CDR3nt: TGTGCCACCAGGGGGGGCGGTTATAGCAATCAGCCCCAGCATTTT
CDR3aa: CATRGGGYSNQPQHF

v_gene: TRBV6-2/TRBV6-3
len: 12
abundance: few
d_gene: -
j_gene: TRBJ2-7
CDR3nt: TGTGCCAGCAGTTGGACATTCTACGAGCAGTACTTC
CDR3aa: CASSWTFYEQYF

v_gene: TRBV4-3
len: 16
abundance: -
d_gene: -
j_gene: TRBJ2-3
CDR3nt: TGCGCCAGCAGCCAAGAGGCTGGGTATAGCACAGATACGCAGTATTTT
CDR3aa: CASSQEAGYSTDTQYF

v_gene: TRBV9
len: 11
abundance: few
d_gene: -
j_gene: TRBJ1-2
CDR3nt: TGTGCCAGCAACAGTTTCTATGGCTACACCTTC
CDR3aa: CASNSFYGYTF

v_gene: TRBV19
len: 16
abundance: few
d_gene: TRBD1
j_gene: TRBJ1-4
CDR3nt: TGTGCCAGTGGCGATCCGGGACAGGGCTCAAGGAGGTCCCTGTTTTTT
CDR3aa: CASGDPGQGSRRSLFF

v_gene: TRBV5-4
len: 13
abundance: few
d_gene: -
j_gene: TRBJ2-3
CDR3nt: TGTGCCAGCAGCTTAAGGGAACTCGATACGCAGTATTTT
CDR3aa: CASSLRELDTQYF

v_gene: TRBV5-6
len: 18
abundance: -
d_gene: -
j_gene: TRBJ2-3
CDR3nt: TGTGCCAGCAGCTTGCTCGTCGCGGCGCAGGGACGGACAGATACGCAGTATTTT
CDR3aa: CASSLLVAAQGRTDTQYF

v_gene: TRBV5-5
len: 16
abundance: few
d_gene: TRBD1
j_gene: TRBJ1-6
CDR3nt: TGTGCCAGCAGCTCGAACAGGGGCTGGTCGGATTCACCCCTCCACTTT
CDR3aa: CASSSNRGWSDSPLHF

v_gene: TRBV5-1
len: 15
abundance: many
d_gene: -
j_gene: TRBJ2-2
CDR3nt: TGCGCCAGCAGCCCCCGGGAATTGAGCACCGGGGAGCTGTTTTTT
CDR3aa: CASSPRELSTGELFF

v_gene: TRBV6-5
len: 12
abundance: few
d_gene: -
j_gene: TRBJ2-7
CDR3nt: TGTGCCAGCGGAGACGGGCCCTACGAGCAGTACTTC
CDR3aa: CASGDGPYEQYF

v_gene: TRBV6-5
len: 15
abundance: few
d_gene: -
j_gene: TRBJ2-7
CDR3nt: TGTGCCAGCGCTTTAGAACAGGGATCAACCTACGAGCAGTACTTC
CDR3aa: CASALEQGSTYEQYF

v_gene: TRBV7-9
len: 14
abundance: -
d_gene: -
j_gene: TRBJ2-5
CDR3nt: TGTGCCAGCAGCCCTGACAGGGACTGGGAGACCCAGTACTTC
CDR3aa: CASSPDRDWETQYF

v_gene: TRBV7-9
len: 15
abundance: -
d_gene: TRBD1
j_gene: TRBJ1-4
CDR3nt: TGTGCCAGCAGCGCCGGGACAGTTTATAATGAAAAACTGTTTTTT
CDR3aa: CASSAGTVYNEKLFF

v_gene: TRBV7-2
len: 15
abundance: few
d_gene: -
j_gene: TRBJ1-4
CDR3nt: TGTGCCAGCAGTAAAGGAGGCTACAATAATGAAAAACTGTTTTTT
CDR3aa: CASSKGGYNNEKLFF

v_gene: TRBV7-2
len: 12
abundance: -
d_gene: -
j_gene: TRBJ2-1
CDR3nt: TGTGCCAGCAGCTTAGGAGCGGAGAAGCAGTTCTTC
CDR3aa: CASSLGAEKQFF

v_gene: TRBV5-1
len: 18
abundance: few
d_gene: -
j_gene: TRBJ2-1
CDR3nt: TGCGCCAGCAGCTTGGCTGAGCGTACCGCAGGGACCTACAATGAGCAGTTCTTC
CDR3aa: CASSLAERTAGTYNEQFF

v_gene: TRBV12-3/TRBV12-4
len: 14
abundance: few
d_gene: -
j_gene: TRBJ2-3
CDR3nt: TGTGCCAGCACCCCGGGGACCCGGCGGGATACGCAGTATTTT
CDR3aa: CASTPGTRRDTQYF

v_gene: TRBV5-1
len: 16
abundance: few
d_gene: -
j_gene: TRBJ2-4
CDR3nt: TGCGCCAGCAGCCTTGGTGGAGGGGACCTAAAAAACATTCAGTACTTC
CDR3aa: CASSLGGGDLKNIQYF

v_gene: TRBV18
len: 13
abundance: -
d_gene: -
j_gene: TRBJ2-1
CDR3nt: TGTGCCAGCTCACAGAGACAGGACAATGAGCAGTTCTTC
CDR3aa: CASSQRQDNEQFF

v_gene: TRBV2
len: 11
abundance: -
d_gene: -
j_gene: TRBJ1-1
CDR3nt: TGTGCCAGCACCGAACGGCGTTCGGCTTTCTTT
CDR3aa: CASTERRSAFF

v_gene: TRBV29-1
len: 13
abundance: few
d_gene: -
j_gene: TRBJ1-1
CDR3nt: TGCAGCGTTGCCCACCACTTGATCACTGAAGCTTTCTTT
CDR3aa: CSVAHHLITEAFF

v_gene: TRBV4-2
len: 11
abundance: many
d_gene: -
j_gene: TRBJ2-2
CDR3nt: TGTGCCAGCAGTCGGACCGGGGAGCTGTTTTTT
CDR3aa: CASSRTGELFF

v_gene: TRBV6-1
len: 16
abundance: few
d_gene: TRBD1
j_gene: TRBJ2-7
CDR3nt: TGTGCCAGCAGTGGGTCCCCGGGACAGGTAACTTACGAGCAGTACTTC
CDR3aa: CASSGSPGQVTYEQYF

v_gene: TRBV29-1
len: 16
abundance: -
d_gene: TRBD1
j_gene: TRBJ2-2
CDR3nt: TGCAGCGTCCGGGACAGGGGGCTAGCGAACACCGGGGAGCTGTTTTTT
CDR3aa: CSVRDRGLANTGELFF

v_gene: TRBV4-2
len: 14
abundance: -
d_gene: -
j_gene: TRBJ1-6
CDR3nt: TGTGCCAGCAGCCAAATCAGGGGCAATTCACCCCTCCACTTT
CDR3aa: CASSQIRGNSPLHF

v_gene: TRBV6-2/TRBV6-3
len: 15
abundance: few
d_gene: -
j_gene: TRBJ2-2
CDR3nt: TGTGCCAGCAGTTACGTACAGTCGAACACCGGGGAGCTGTTTTTT
CDR3aa: CASSYVQSNTGELFF

v_gene: TRBV21-1
len: 12
abundance: -
d_gene: -
j_gene: TRBJ2-1
CDR3nt: TGTGCCAGCAGCAAAAACACCAATGAGCAGTTCTTC
CDR3aa: CASSKNTNEQFF

v_gene: TRBV4-3
len: 18
abundance: few
d_gene: TRBD2
j_gene: TRBJ2-3
CDR3nt: TGCGCCAGCAGCCAAGGTCCGGCATTAGCGGGGGACACAGATACGCAGTATTTT
CDR3aa: CASSQGPALAGDTDTQYF